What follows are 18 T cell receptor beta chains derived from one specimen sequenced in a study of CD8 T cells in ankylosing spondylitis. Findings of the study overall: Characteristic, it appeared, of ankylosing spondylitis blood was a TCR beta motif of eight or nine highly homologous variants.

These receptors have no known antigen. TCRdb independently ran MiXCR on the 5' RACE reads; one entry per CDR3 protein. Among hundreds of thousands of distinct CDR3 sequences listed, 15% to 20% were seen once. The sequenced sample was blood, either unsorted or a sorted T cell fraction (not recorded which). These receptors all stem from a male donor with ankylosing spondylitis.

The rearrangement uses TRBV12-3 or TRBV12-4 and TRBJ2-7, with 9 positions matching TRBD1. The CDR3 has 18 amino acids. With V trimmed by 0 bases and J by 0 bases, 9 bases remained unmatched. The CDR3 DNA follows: TGTGCCAGCAGTTTAGCGCTAATGGGACAGGGAAGCTCCTACGAGCAGTACTTC. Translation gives CASSLALMGQGSSYEQYF.

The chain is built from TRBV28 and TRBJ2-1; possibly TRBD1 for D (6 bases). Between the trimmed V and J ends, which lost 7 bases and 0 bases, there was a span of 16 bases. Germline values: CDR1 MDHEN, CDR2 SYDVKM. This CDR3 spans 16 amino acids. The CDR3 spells CASKPGHLGSYNEQFF. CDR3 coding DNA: TGTGCCAGCAAACCGGGACATTTGGGCTCCTACAATGAGCAGTTCTTC.

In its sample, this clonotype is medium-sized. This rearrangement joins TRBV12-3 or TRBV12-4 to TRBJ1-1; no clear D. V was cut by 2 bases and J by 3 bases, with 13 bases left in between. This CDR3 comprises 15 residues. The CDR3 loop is CASSLRRGGDTEAFF. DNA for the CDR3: TGTGCCAGCAGTTTAAGGAGAGGTGGGGACACTGAAGCTTTCTTT.

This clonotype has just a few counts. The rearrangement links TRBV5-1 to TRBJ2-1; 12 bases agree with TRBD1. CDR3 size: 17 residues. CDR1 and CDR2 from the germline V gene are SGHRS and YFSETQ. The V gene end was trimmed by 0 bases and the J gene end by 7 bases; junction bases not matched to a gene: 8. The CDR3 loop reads CASSLAPGTGGKNEQFF. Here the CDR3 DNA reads TGCGCCAGCAGCTTGGCCCCCGGGACAGGGGGCAAGAATGAGCAGTTCTTC.

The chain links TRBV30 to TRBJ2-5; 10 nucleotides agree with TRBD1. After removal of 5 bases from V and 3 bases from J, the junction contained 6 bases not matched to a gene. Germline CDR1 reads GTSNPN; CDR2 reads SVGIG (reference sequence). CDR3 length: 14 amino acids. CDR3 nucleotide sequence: TGTGCCTGGGCCCTGGACAGGGGGAAAGAGACCCAGTACTTC. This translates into CAWALDRGKETQYF.

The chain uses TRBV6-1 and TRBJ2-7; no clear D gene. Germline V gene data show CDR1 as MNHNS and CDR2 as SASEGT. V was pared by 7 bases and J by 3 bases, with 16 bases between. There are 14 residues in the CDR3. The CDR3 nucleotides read TGTGCCAGCAAGCCGCGGACCGGCTACTACGAGCAGTACTTC. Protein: CASKPRTGYYEQYF.

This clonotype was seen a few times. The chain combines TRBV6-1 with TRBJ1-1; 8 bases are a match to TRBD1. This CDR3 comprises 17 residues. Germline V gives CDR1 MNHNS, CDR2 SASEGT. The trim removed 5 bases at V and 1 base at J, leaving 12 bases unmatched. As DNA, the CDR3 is TGTGCCAGCAGTCGAAAGAGGACAGGGCGGGAGAACACTGAAGCTTTCTTT. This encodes CASSRKRTGRENTEAFF.

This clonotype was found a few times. CDR3 bases: TGTGCCAGCAGCTCGCAACAGGGCTCTAATGAAAAACTGTTTTTT. This codes for CASSSQQGSNEKLFF. This chain links TRBV7-2 with TRBJ1-4, with D perhaps matching TRBD1 (6 bases). V dropped 4 bases and J dropped 3 bases, with 12 bases sitting between them. CDR1 is SGHTA, CDR2 FQGNSA, per germline. This CDR3 has 15 residues.

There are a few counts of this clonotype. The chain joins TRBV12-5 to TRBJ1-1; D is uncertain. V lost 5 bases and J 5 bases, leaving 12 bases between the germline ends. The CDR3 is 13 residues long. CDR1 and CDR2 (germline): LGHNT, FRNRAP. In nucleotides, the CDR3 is TGTGCTAGTGGTCCCGACCTGGGGACTGAAGCTTTCTTT. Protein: CASGPDLGTEAFF.

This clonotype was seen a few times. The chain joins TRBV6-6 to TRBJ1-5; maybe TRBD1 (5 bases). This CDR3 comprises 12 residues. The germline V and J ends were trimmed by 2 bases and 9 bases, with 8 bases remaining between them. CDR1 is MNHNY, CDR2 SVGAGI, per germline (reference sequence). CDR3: CASSYPDRPQHF. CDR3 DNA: TGTGCCAGCAGTTACCCTGACAGGCCCCAGCATTTT.

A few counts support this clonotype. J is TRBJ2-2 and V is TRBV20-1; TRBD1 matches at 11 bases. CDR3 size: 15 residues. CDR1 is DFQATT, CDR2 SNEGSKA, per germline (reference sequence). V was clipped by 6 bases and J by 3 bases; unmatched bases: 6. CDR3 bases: TGCAGTGCCCTTGGACAGGGGGCATACACCGGGGAGCTGTTTTTT. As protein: CSALGQGAYTGELFF.

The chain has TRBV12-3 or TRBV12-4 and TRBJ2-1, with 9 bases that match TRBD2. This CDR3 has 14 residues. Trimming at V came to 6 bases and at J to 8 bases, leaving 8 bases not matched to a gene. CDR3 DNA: TGTGCCAGCAGCCCTAGCGGGGTCCCTTATGAGCAGTTCTTC. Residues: CASSPSGVPYEQFF.

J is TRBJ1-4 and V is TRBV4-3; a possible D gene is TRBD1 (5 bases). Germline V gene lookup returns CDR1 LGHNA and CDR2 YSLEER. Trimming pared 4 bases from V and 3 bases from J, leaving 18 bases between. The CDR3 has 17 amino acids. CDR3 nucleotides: TGCGCCAGCAGCCTTATGACGCCAGGGAGGCCTAATGAAAAACTGTTTTTT. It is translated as CASSLMTPGRPNEKLFF.

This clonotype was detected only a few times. The CDR3 sequence: CSAGQGAPAEKLFF. In DNA, the CDR3 is TGCAGTGCTGGACAGGGGGCGCCGGCGGAAAAACTGTTTTTT. The chain couples TRBV20-1 to TRBJ1-4, with 11 bases fitting TRBD1. The ends lost 5 bases at V and 8 bases at J; junction bases unmatched: 7. Germline CDR1 and CDR2: DFQATT and SNEGSKA (reference sequence). The CDR3 contains 14 residues.

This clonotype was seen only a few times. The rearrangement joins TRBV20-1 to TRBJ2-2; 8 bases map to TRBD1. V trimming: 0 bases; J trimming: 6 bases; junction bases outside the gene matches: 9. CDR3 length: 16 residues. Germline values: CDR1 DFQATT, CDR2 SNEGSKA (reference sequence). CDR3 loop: CSARDRRTGWAGELFF. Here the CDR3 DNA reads TGCAGTGCTAGAGATCGTAGGACAGGGTGGGCCGGGGAGCTGTTTTTT.

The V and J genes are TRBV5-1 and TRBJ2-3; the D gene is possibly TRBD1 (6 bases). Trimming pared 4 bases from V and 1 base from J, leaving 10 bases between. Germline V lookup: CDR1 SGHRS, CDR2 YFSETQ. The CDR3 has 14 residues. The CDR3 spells CASSQGQRTDTQYF. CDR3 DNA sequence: TGCGCCAGCAGCCAAGGACAGCGCACAGATACGCAGTATTTT.

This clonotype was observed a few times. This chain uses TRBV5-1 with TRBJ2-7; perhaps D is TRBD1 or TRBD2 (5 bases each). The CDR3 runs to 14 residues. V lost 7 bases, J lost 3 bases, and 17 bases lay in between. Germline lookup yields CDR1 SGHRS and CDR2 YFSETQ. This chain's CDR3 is CASAIGTEGYEQYF. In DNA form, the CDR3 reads TGCGCCAGCGCGATCGGGACCGAGGGCTACGAGCAGTACTTC.

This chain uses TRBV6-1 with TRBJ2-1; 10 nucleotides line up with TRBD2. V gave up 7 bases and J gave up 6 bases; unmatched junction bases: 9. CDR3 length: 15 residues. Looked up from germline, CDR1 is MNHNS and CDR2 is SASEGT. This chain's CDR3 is CASNSASGGLNEQFF. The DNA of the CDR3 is TGTGCCAGCAACTCAGCTAGCGGGGGTCTCAATGAGCAGTTCTTC.